This TCR beta chain was sequenced in a study of T-cell reconstitution after alpha-beta-depleted transplantation in children. Unique molecular identifiers were used to barcode this TCRbeta library. TCRdb reprocessed the PCR reads via MiXCR and lists one record per CDR3 protein. Seen here are over 550,000 distinct CDR3 sequences, about 10% observed once, and the top ten hold less than 5%. Germline assignment: CDR1 LNHNV and CDR2 YYDKDF (reference sequence). With V trimmed by 6 bases and J by 1 base, 12 bases remained unmatched. CDR3 length: 17 amino acids. The TCR was taken from a human donor who donated a stem cell graft to a child with acute myeloid leukemia. The specimen was PBMCs from the stem cell graft donor, collected from the stem cell graft. The chain links TRBV15 to TRBJ2-1; 7 nucleotides line up with TRBD2. DNA of the CDR3: TGTGCCACCAGGAACCCCTTAGCGGGCCAATCCTACAATGAGCAGTTCTTC. Its translation is CATRNPLAGQSYNEQFF.